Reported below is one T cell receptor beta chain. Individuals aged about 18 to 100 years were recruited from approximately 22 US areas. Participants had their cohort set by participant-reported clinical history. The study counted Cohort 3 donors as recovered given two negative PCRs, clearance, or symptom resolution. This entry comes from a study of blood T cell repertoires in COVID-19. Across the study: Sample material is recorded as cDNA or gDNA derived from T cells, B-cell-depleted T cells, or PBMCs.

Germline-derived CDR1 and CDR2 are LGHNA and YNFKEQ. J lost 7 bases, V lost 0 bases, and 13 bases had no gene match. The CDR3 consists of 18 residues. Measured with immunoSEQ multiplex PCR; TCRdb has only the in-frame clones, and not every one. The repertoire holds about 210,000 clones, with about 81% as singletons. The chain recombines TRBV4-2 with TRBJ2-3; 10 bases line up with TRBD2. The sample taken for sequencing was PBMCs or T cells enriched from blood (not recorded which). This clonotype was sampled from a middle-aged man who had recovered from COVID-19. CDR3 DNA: TGTGCCAGCAGCCAAGAGGTCGCGGCTAGCGGGAGTACATATACGCAGTATTTT. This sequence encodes CASSQEVAASGSTYTQYF.